The 9 T cell receptor beta chains below all came from one sample that was sequenced in a study of graft-versus-host responses after intestinal transplantation. Generated by immunoSEQ multiplex PCR, the TCRdb table keeps only in-frame clones and is missing some. The sample carries around 37,000 clones, roughly four fifths recorded once. The sequenced sample was PBMCs, obtained 1,000 to 1,200 days after transplant. Source of these receptors: a human patient who received an intestinal transplant, so some T cells may come from the graft donor.

Comment on this clone: The same CDR3 is also encoded by other DNA sequences in this sample. The chain employs TRBV7-3 and TRBJ2-3, with 12 bases identical to TRBD2. The germline gives CDR1 SGHTA, CDR2 FQGTGA. The V segment lost 3 bases and the J segment 6 bases; nucleotides outside the gene matches: 1. This CDR3 is built from 14 residues. CDR3 region: CASSLGLAGDTQYF. CDR3 DNA: TGTGCCAGCAGCTTGGGACTAGCGGGTGATACGCAGTATTTT.

V gene TRBV6-1 combines with J gene TRBJ2-7, with a weak D call TRBD2 (5 bases). V dropped 6 bases and J dropped 2 bases, with 11 bases sitting between them. The germline V gene has CDR1 MNHNS and CDR2 SASEGT. The CDR3 sequence is 13 residues long. CDR3: CASRTGITYEQYF. CDR3 in DNA: TGTGCCAGCAGGACGGGGATAACCTACGAGCAGTACTTC.

The chain combines TRBV28 with TRBJ2-2; 7 nucleotides match TRBD1. The V and J ends lost 6 bases and 6 bases, in that order; junction bases with no gene match: 4. In germline, CDR1 is MDHEN, CDR2 SYDVKM. The CDR3 has 13 residues. The CDR3 nucleotides are TGTGCCAGCAGACCGACAGGGCCCGGGGAGCTGTTTTTT. It encodes CASRPTGPGELFF.

The chain couples TRBV15 to TRBJ2-7; D remains unclear. The germline V gene encodes CDR1 LNHNV and CDR2 YYDKDF (reference sequence). The length of the CDR3 is 14 residues. Trimming cost V 0 bases and J 4 bases, with 10 bases left between them. The CDR3 region has the DNA TGTGCCACCAGCAGAGACGCCCCGCGTTACGAGCAGTACTTC. It yields the protein CATSRDAPRYEQYF.

The chain combines TRBV28 with TRBJ2-5; TRBD2 matches at 15 bases. Germline lookup yields CDR1 MDHEN and CDR2 SYDVKM. The CDR3 runs 18 residues. V lost 5 bases, J lost 2 bases, and 9 bases stayed unmatched. CDR3 nucleotides: TGTGCCAGCAGTCCAGGACTAGCGGGGGGGAACTGGCAAGAGACCCAGTACTTC. This codes for CASSPGLAGGNWQETQYF. Complete variable domain (other parts from reference TRBV28 and TRBJ2-5): DVKVTQSSRYLVKRTGEKVFLECVQDMDHENMFWYRQDPGLGLRLIYFSYDVKMKEKGDIPEGYSVSREKKERFSLILESASTNQTSMYLCASSPGLAGGNWQETQYFGPGTRLLVL.

CDR3 coding DNA: TGTGCCAGCAGTGCAATCGACCGAATCACAGATACGCAGTATTTT. Translation gives CASSAIDRITDTQYF. The rearrangement joins TRBV28 to TRBJ2-3; D remains unclear. This CDR3 has 15 amino acids. The ends were cut back, 5 bases at V and 2 bases at J, with 14 bases in the middle. In germline, CDR1 is MDHEN, CDR2 SYDVKM.

V is TRBV11-2 and J is TRBJ2-7, with TRBD2 matching 9 bases. The germline V gene has CDR1 SGHAT and CDR2 FQNNGV. J lost 5 bases, V lost 1 base, and 6 bases had no gene match. CDR3 length: 15 amino acids. The CDR3 loop reads CASSLASSGTHEQYF. Written as DNA, the CDR3 is TGTGCCAGCAGCTTAGCATCTAGCGGGACCCACGAGCAGTACTTC. The full variable domain, its missing parts supplied by reference TRBV11-2 and TRBJ2-7, is EAGVAQSPRYKIIEKRQSVAFWCNPISGHATLYWYQQILGQGPKLLIQFQNNGVVDDSQLPKDRFSAERLKGVDSTLKIQPAKLEDSAVYLCASSLASSGTHEQYFGPGTRLTVT.

V and J are TRBV10-2 and TRBJ2-5, with D hard to call. Germline CDR1 reads WSHSY; CDR2 reads SAAADI. The V end lost 3 bases, the J end lost 5 bases, and 10 bases lay between the germline ends. This CDR3 is built from 13 residues. The CDR3 reads CASSEGPGETQYF. The CDR3 coding sequence is TGCGCCAGCAGTGAAGGCCCTGGGGAGACCCAGTACTTC.

V is TRBV6-1 and J is TRBJ2-7; perhaps TRBD1 as D (5 bases). This CDR3 is 16 amino acids long. Germline CDR1 and CDR2: MNHNS and SASEGT. Between the trimmed V and J ends, which lost 2 bases and 7 bases, there was a span of 21 bases. CDR3: CASSERESFLRGEQYF. The DNA for the CDR3 is TGTGCCAGCAGTGAACGTGAAAGTTTCCTTAGGGGAGAGCAGTACTTC.